This T cell receptor (beta chain) stems from a study of shared clonotypes between healthy human individuals. The ends lost 1 base at V and 8 bases at J; junction bases unmatched: 6. The germline CDR1 and CDR2 sequences are MGHRA and YSYEKL. This CDR3 has 16 amino acids. Findings and limits, study-wide: Only blood was sampled; tissue repertoires likely differ.

Concerning this clone itself: Its antigen remains unknown.

The study enrolled healthy HIV-negative adults without recent acute infections or vaccinations as donors. Adults of Caucasian background living in Nashville, Tennessee made up all donors. DNA input for the unsorted PBMC replicate PCRs was 250 to 300 ng, approximately 30,000 T cell genomes. TCRdb keeps only in-frame clones here, not all; method: immunoSEQ multiplex PCR. In the table there are roughly 480,000 clones, 70% to 85% of which are singletons. The sequenced sample consisted of PBMCs. This receptor was taken from a woman in her thirties or forties in good health. Some clones in this sample may be carry-over from other donors' samples. This chain joins TRBV4-1 and TRBJ2-1; 12 bases fit TRBD2. The CDR3: CASSQALAGGAYEQFF. The CDR3 region has the DNA TGCGCCAGCAGCCAAGCCCTAGCGGGAGGGGCGTATGAGCAGTTCTTC.